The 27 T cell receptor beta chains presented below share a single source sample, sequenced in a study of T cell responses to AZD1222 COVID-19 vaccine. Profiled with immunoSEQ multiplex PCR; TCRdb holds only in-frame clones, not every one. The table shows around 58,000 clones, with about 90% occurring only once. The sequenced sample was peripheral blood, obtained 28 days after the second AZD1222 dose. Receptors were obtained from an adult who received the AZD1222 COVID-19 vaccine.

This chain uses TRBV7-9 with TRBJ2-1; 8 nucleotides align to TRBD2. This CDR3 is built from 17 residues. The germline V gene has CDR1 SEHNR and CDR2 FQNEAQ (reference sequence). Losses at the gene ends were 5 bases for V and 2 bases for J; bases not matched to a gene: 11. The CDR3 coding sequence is TGTGCCAGCAGCCCCTTCGGGGAGCGGGAGACCTACAATGAGCAGTTCTTC. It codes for CASSPFGERETYNEQFF.

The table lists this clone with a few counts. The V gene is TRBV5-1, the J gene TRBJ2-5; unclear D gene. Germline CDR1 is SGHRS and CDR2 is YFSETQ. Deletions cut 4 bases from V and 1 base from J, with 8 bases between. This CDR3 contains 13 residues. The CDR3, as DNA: TGCGCCAGCAGCGCTCGGACCCAAGAGACCCAGTACTTC. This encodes CASSARTQETQYF.

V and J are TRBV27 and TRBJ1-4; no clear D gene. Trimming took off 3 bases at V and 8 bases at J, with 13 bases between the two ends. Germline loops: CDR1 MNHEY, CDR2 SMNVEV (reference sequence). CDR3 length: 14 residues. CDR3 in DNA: TGTGCCAGCAGTTTGGCCGGGTCAGGAGAAAAACTGTTTTTT. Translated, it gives CASSLAGSGEKLFF.

In DNA form, the CDR3 reads TGTGCCACCAGCCACGGTCGGGGGCTGGACGAGCAGTACTTC. Its protein is CATSHGRGLDEQYF. This chain joins TRBV15 and TRBJ2-7; D is perhaps TRBD1 or TRBD2 (6 bases each). Trimming pared 5 bases from V and 5 bases from J, leaving 16 bases between. The CDR3 runs to 14 residues. Germline loops: CDR1 LNHNV, CDR2 YYDKDF (reference sequence).

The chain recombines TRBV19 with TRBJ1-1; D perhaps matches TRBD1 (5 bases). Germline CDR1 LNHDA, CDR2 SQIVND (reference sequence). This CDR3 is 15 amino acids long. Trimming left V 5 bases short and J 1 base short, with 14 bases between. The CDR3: CASSSPGTPNTEAFF. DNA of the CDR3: TGTGCCAGTAGTTCCCCCGGGACCCCGAACACTGAAGCTTTCTTT.

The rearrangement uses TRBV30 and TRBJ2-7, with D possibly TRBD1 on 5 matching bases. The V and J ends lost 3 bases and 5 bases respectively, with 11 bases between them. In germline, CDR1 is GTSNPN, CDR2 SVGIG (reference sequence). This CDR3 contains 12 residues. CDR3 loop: CAWSPGLDEQYF. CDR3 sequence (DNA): TGTGCCTGGAGCCCAGGGTTGGACGAGCAGTACTTC.

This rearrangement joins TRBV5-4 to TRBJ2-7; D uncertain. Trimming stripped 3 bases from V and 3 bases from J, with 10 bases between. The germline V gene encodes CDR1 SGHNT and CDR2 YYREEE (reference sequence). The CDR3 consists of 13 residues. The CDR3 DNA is TGTGCCAGCAGCTCGCCAAGTAACTACGAGCAGTACTTC. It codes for CASSSPSNYEQYF.

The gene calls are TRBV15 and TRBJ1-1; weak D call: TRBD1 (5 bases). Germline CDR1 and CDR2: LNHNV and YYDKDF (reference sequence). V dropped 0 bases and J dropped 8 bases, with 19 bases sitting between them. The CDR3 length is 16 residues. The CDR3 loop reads CATSRDNPGPRTEAFF. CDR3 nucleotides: TGTGCCACCAGCAGAGATAATCCAGGGCCCCGAACCGAAGCTTTCTTT.

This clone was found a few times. For the CDR3, the DNA is TGTGCCAGCAGTTCCCCCCAGGGTCGTGGCTACACCTTC. This gives the protein CASSSPQGRGYTF. The rearrangement uses TRBV6-5 and TRBJ1-2, with D possibly TRBD1 on 5 matching bases. Trimming took off 4 bases at V and 7 bases at J, with 13 bases between the two ends. This CDR3 is built from 13 residues. Germline assignment: CDR1 MNHEY and CDR2 SVGAGI.

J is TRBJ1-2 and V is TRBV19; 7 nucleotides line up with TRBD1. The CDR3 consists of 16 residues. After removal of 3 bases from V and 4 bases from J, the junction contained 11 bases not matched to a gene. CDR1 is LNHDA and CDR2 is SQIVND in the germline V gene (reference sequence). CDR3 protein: CASSIPAGGEGYGYTF. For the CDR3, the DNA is TGTGCCAGTAGTATTCCGGCAGGGGGAGAAGGCTATGGCTACACCTTC.

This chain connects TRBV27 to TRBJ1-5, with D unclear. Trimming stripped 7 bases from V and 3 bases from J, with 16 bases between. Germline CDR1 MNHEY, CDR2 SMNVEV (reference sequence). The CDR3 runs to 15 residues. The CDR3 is CASKYLMGSNQPQHF. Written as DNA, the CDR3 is TGTGCCAGCAAGTACCTGATGGGTTCCAATCAGCCCCAGCATTTT.

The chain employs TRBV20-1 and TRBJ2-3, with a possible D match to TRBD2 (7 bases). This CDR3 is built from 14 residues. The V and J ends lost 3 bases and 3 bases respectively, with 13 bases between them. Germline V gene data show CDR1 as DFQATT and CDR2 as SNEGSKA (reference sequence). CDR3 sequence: CSASGRGGTDTQYF. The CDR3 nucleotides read TGCAGTGCTAGTGGCAGGGGAGGGACAGATACGCAGTATTTT.

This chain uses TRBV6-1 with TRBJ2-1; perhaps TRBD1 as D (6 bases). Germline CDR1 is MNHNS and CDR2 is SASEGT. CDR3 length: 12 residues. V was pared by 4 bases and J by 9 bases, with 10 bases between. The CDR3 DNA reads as TGTGCCAGCAGTGGCCTAGGGGGTGAGCAGTTCTTC. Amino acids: CASSGLGGEQFF.

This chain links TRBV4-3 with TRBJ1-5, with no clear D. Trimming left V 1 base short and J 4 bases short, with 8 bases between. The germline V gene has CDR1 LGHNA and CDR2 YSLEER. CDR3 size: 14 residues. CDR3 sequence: CASSQGVGNQPQHF. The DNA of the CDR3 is TGCGCCAGCAGCCAAGGAGTTGGTAATCAGCCCCAGCATTTT.

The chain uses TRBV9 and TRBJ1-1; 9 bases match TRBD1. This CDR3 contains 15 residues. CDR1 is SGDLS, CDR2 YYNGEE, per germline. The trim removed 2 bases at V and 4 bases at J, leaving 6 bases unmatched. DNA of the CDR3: TGTGCCAGCAGCGTCAACAGGGGGCCAGGCACTGAAGCTTTCTTT. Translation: CASSVNRGPGTEAFF.

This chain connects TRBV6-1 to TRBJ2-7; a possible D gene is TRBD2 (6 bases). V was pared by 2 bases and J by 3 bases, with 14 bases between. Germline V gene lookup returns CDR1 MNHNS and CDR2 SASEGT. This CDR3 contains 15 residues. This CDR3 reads CASSELLGGNYEQYF. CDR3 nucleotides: TGTGCCAGCAGTGAATTGTTGGGGGGTAACTACGAGCAGTACTTC.

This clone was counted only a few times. CDR3 nucleotides: TGTGCCAGCAGCCTGGGACTAGCTCTCTACGAGCAGTACTTC. This gives the protein CASSLGLALYEQYF. The chain has TRBV5-6 and TRBJ2-7; 9 nucleotides match TRBD2. Per germline, CDR1 SGHDT and CDR2 YYEEEE. The junction had 5 bases not matched to a gene; V was cut back by 4 bases and J by 3 bases. The CDR3 runs to 14 residues.

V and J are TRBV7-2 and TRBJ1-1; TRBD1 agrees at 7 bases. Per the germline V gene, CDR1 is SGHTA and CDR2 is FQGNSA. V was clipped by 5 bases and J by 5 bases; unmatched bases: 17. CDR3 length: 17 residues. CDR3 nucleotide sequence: TGTGCCAGCAGCCCGTTTAGCCCAGGGGGAAGAAGGACTGAAGCTTTCTTT. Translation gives CASSPFSPGGRRTEAFF. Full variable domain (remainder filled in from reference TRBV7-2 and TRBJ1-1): GAGVSQSPSNKVTEKGKDVELRCDPISGHTALYWYRQSLGQGLEFLIYFQGNSAPDKSGLPSDRFSAERTGGSVSTLTIQRTQQEDSAVYLCASSPFSPGGRRTEAFFGQGTRLTVV.

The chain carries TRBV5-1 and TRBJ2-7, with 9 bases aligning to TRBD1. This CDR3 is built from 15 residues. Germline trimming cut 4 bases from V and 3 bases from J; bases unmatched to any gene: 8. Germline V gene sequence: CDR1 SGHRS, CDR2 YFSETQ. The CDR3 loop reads CASSLHMDRGYEQYF. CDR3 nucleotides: TGCGCCAGCAGCCTGCACATGGACAGGGGCTACGAGCAGTACTTC.

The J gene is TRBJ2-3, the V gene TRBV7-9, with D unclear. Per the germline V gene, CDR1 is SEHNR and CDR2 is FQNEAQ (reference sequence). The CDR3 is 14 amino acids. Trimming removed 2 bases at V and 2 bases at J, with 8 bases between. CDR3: CASSLSTNTDTQYF. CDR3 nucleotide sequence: TGTGCCAGCAGCTTATCCACGAACACAGATACGCAGTATTTT.

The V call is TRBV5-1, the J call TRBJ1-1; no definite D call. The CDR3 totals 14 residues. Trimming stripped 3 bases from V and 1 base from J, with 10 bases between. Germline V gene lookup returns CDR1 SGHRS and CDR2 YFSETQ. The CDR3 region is CASSYLLANTEAFF. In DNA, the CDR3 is TGCGCCAGCAGCTACCTTCTGGCGAACACTGAAGCTTTCTTT.

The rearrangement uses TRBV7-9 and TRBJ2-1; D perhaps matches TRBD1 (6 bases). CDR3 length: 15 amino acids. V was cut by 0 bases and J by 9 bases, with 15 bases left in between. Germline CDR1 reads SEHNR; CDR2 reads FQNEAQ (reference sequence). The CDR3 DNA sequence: TGTGCCAGCAGCTTAGCGTTTTTACTAGGGGGTGAGCAGTTCTTC. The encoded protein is CASSLAFLLGGEQFF.

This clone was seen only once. The CDR3 sequence is CASSPVFVDGYTF. The DNA of the CDR3 is TGTGCCAGCTCACCAGTATTCGTTGATGGCTACACCTTC. The rearrangement links TRBV18 to TRBJ1-2; the D is unclear. The CDR3 is 13 amino acids. Germline V gene lookup returns CDR1 KGHSH and CDR2 LQKENI. The ends were cut back, 2 bases at V and 6 bases at J, with 10 bases in the middle.

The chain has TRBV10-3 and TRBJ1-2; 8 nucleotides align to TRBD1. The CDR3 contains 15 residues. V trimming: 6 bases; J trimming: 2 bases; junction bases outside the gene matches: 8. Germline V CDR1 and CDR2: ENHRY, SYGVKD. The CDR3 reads CAISETGVTNYGYTF. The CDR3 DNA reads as TGTGCCATCAGCGAGACAGGGGTAACAAACTATGGCTACACCTTC.

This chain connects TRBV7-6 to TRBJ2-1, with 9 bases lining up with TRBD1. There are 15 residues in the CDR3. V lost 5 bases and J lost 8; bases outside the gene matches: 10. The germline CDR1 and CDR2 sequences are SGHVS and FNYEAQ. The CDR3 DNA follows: TGTGCCAGCAGCCACGGACAGGGGCTAGGGGATGAGCAGTTCTTC. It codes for CASSHGQGLGDEQFF.

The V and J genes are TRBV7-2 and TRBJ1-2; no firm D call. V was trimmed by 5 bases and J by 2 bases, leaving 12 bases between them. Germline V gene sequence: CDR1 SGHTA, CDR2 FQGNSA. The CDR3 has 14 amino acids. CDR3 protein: CASSPLDLNYGYTF. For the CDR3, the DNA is TGTGCCAGCAGCCCCCTCGACCTAAACTATGGCTACACCTTC.

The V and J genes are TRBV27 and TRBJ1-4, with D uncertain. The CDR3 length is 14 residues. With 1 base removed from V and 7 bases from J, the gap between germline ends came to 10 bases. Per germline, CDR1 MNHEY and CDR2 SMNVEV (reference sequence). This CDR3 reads CASSLLGDGEKLFF. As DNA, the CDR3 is TGTGCCAGCAGTTTATTGGGTGATGGTGAAAAACTGTTTTTT.